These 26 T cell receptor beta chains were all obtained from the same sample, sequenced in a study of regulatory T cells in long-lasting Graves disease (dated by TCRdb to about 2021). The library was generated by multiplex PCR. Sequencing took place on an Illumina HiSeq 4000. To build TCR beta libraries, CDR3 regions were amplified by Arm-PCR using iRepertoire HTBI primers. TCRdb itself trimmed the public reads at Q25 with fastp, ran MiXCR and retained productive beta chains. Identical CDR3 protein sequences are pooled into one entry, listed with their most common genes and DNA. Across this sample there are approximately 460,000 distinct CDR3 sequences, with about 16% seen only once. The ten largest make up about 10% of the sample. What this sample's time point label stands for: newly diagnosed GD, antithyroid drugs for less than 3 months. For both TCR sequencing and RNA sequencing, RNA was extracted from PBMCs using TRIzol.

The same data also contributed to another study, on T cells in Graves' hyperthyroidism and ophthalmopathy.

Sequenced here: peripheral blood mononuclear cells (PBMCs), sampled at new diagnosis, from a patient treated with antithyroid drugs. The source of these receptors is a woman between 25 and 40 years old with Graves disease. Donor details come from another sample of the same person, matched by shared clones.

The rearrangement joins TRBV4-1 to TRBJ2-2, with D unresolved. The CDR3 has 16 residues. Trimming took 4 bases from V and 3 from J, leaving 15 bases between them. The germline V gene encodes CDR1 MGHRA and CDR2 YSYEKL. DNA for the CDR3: TGCGCCAGCAGCCTTAAAGGGCTCGGGCACACCGGGGAGCTGTTTTTT. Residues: CASSLKGLGHTGELFF.

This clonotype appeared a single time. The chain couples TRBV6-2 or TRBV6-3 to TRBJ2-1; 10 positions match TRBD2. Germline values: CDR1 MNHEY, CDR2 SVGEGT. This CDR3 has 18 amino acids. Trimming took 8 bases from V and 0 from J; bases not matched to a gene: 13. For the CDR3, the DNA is TGTGCCAGCCGAGAGACTAGCGGGTATTCCCTCTCCTACAATGAGCAGTTCTTC. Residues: CASRETSGYSLSYNEQFF.

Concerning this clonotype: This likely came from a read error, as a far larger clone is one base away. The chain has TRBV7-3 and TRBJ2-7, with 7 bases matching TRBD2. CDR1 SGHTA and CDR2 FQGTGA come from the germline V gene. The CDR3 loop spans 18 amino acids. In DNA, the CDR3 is TGTGCCAGCAGTTACGTGTCAGGGTTCGGCGGGAGTTCCTGCGAGCAGTACTTC. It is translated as CASSYVSGFGGSSCEQYF.

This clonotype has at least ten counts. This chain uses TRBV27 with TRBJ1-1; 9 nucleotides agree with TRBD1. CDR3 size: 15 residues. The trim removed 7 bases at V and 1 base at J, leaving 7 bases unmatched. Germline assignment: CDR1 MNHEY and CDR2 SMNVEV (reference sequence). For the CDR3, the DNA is TGTGCCAGCAAAACAGGGGGCCGGAGGAACACTGAAGCTTTCTTT. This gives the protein CASKTGGRRNTEAFF.

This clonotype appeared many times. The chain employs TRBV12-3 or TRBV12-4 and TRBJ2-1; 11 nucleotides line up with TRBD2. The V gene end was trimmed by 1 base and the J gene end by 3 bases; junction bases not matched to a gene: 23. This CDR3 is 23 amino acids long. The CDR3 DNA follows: TGTGCCAGCAGTTTAGGGGCTAGCGGGAGGACCGAAGGTCATTCGGTGGTCTACAATGAGCAGTTCTTC. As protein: CASSLGASGRTEGHSVVYNEQFF.

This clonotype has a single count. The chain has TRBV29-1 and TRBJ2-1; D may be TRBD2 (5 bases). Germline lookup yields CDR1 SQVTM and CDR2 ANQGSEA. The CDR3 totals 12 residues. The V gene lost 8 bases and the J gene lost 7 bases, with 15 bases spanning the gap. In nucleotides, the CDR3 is TGCAGCTTCCGGGCTACGGGAAATGAGCAGTTCTTC. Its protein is CSFRATGNEQFF.

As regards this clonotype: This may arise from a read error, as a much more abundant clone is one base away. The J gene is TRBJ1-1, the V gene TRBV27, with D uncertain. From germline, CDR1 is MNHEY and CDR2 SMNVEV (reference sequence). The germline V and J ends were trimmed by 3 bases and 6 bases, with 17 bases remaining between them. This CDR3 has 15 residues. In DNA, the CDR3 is TGTGCCAGCAGTTTGGTTCCGGGGATAAACGCTGAAGCTTTCTTT. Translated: CASSLVPGINAEAFF.

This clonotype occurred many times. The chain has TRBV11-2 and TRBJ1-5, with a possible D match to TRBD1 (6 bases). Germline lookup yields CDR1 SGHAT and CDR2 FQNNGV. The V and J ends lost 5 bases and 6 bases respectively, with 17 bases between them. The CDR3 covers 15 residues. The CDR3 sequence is CASSPKNGGRQPQHF. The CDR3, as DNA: TGTGCCAGCAGCCCCAAAAATGGGGGCCGTCAGCCCCAGCATTTT.

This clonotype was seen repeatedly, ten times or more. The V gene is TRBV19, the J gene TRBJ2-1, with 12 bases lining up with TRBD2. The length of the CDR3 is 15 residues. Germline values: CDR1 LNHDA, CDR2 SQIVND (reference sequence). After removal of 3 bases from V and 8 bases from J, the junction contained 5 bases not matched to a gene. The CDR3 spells CASSMTSGSRDEQFF. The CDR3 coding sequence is TGTGCCAGTAGTATGACTAGCGGGAGTCGTGATGAGCAGTTCTTC.

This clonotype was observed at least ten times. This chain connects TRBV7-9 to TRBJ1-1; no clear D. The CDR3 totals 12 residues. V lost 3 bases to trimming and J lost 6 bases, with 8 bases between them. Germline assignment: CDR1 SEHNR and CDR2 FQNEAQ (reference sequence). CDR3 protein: CASSFLHAEAFF. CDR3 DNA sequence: TGTGCCAGCAGCTTTCTTCACGCTGAAGCTTTCTTT.

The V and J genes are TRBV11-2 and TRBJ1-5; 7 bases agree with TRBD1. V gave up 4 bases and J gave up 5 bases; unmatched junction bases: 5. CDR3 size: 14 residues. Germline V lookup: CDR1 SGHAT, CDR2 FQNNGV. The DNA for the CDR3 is TGTGCCAGCAGCTCCGGGACAGCTCATCAGCCCCAGCATTTT. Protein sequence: CASSSGTAHQPQHF. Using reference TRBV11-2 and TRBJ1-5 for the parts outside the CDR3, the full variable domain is EAGVAQSPRYKIIEKRQSVAFWCNPISGHATLYWYQQILGQGPKLLIQFQNNGVVDDSQLPKDRFSAERLKGVDSTLKIQPAKLEDSAVYLCASSSGTAHQPQHFGDGTRLSIL.

In nucleotides, the CDR3 is TGTGCCAGCAATTTCGGGAGGGCCCTCGCCGGGGAGCTGTTTTTT. This gives the protein CASNFGRALAGELFF. The rearrangement joins TRBV12-3 or TRBV12-4 to TRBJ2-2, with 8 bases lining up with TRBD2. V gave up 7 bases and J gave up 6 bases; unmatched junction bases: 10. The CDR3 is 15 residues long.

The CDR3 DNA reads TGTGCCAGCAGCTTTTCCCCCGGGACAGGGGGCGCCGGGGGCGGCTACACCTTC. Its protein product is CASSFSPGTGGAGGGYTF. The gene calls are TRBV11-2 and TRBJ1-2; TRBD1 matches at 12 bases. Germline values: CDR1 SGHAT, CDR2 FQNNGV. The V and J ends lost 3 bases and 8 bases, in that order; junction bases with no gene match: 16. The length of the CDR3 is 18 residues.

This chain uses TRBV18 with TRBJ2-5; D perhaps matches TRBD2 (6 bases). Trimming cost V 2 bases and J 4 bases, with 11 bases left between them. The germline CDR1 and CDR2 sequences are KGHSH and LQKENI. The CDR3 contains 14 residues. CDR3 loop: CASSPGGNRETQYF. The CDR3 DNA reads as TGTGCCAGCTCACCAGGCGGGAACCGAGAGACCCAGTACTTC.

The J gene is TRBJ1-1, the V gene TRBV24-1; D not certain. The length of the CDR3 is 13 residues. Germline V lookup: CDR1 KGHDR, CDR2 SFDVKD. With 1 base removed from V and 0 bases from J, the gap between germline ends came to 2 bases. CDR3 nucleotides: TGTGCCACCAGTGATTTAATGAACACTGAAGCTTTCTTT. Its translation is CATSDLMNTEAFF.

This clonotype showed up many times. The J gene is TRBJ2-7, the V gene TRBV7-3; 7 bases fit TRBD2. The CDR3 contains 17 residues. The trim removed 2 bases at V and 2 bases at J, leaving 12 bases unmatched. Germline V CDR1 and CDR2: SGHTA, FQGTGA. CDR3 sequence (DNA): TGTGCCAGCAGCTTACGTCACAGCGGGGACCACCCCTACGAGCAGTACTTC. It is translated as CASSLRHSGDHPYEQYF. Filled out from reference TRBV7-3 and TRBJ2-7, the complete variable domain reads GAGVSQTPSNKVTEKGKYVELRCDPISGHTALYWYRQSLGQGPEFLIYFQGTGAADDSGLPNDRFFAVRPEGSVSTLKIQRTERGDSAVYLCASSLRHSGDHPYEQYFGPGTRLTVT.

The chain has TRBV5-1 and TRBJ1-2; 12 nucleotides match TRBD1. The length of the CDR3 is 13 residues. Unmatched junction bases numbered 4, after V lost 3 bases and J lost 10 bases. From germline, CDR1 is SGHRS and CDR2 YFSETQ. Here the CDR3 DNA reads TGCGCCAGCAGCTCCGGGACAGGGGGCGACTACACCTTC. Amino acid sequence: CASSSGTGGDYTF.

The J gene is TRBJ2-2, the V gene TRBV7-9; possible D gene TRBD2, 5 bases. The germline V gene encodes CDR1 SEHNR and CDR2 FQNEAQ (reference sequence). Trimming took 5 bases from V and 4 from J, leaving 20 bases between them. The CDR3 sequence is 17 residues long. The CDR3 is CASSQTIARARTGELFF. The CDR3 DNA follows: TGTGCCAGCAGCCAAACGATTGCGCGGGCACGCACCGGGGAGCTGTTTTTT.

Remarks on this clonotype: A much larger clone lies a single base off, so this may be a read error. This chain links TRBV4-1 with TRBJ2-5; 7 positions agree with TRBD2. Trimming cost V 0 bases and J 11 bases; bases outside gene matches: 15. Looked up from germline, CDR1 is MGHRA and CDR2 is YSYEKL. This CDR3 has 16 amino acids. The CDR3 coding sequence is TGCGCCAGCAGCCAAGAACTAGCGTTAACGCACGCTGAGCAGTACTTC. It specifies CASSQELALTHAEQYF.

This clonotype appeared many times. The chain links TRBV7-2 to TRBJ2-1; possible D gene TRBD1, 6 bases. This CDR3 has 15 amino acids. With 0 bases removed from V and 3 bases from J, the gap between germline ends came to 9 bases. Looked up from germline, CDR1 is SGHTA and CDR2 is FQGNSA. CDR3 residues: CASSLATDSYNEQFF. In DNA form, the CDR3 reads TGTGCCAGCAGCTTAGCGACGGACAGCTACAATGAGCAGTTCTTC.

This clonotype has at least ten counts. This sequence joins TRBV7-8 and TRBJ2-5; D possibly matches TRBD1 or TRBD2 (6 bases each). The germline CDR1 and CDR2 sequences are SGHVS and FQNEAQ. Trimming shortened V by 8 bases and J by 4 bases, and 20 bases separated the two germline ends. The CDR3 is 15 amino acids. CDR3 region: CASATQGRELETQYF. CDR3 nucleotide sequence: TGTGCCAGCGCAACTCAGGGGCGGGAACTAGAGACCCAGTACTTC.

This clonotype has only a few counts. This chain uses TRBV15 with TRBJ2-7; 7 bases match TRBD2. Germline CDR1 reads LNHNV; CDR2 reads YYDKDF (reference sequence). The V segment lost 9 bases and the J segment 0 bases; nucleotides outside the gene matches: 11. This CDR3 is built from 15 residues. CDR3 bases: TGTGCCACGAAGGGAGAGCGGGGTCGCTCCTACGAGCAGTACTTC. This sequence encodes CATKGERGRSYEQYF.

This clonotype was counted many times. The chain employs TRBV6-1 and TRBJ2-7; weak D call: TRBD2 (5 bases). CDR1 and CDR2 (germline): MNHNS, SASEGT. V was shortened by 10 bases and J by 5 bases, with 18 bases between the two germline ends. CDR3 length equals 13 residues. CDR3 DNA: TGTGCCACCGGGGAACCCCCTTCGGACGAGCAGTACTTC. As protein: CATGEPPSDEQYF.

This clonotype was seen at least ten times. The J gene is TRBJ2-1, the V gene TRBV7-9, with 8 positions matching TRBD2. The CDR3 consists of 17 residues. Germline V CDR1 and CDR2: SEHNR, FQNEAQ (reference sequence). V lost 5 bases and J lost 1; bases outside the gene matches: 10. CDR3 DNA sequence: TGTGCCAGCAGCCCCCCACTAGCGGCCGGATCCTACAATGAGCAGTTCTTC. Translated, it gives CASSPPLAAGSYNEQFF.

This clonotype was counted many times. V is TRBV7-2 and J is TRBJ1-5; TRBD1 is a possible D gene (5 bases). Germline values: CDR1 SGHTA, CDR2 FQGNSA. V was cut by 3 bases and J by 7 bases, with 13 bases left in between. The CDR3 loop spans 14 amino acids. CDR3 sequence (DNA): TGTGCCAGCAGCTTTGAGGGGTACGGCCAGCCCCAGCATTTT. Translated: CASSFEGYGQPQHF.

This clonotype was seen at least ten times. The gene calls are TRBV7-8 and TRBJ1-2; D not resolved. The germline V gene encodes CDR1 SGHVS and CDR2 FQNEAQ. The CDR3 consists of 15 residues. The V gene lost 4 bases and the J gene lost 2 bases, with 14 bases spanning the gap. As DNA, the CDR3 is TGTGCCAGCAGCTCAAAACGATCGGACAACTATGGCTACACCTTC. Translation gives CASSSKRSDNYGYTF.